This T cell receptor (beta chain) was profiled in a study of beta chain features in type 1 diabetes (dated by TCRdb to the late 2010s). At the level of the whole study: Patients and healthy donors did not differ in mean age, gender distribution, total cell number or subset yield. Across all samples, fewer than 110,000,000 sorted cells were examined, and cell number per subset correlated strongly with RNA yield. In the study, recently diagnosed type 1 diabetes patients and matched healthy donors were compared on the TCRB repertoires of their sorted circulating CD4+ T cell subsets. Whereas all 30 or so donors provided naive and central memory subsets, regulatory and stem cell-like memory subsets were isolated from just 8 patients and roughly 8 healthy donors. On the study overall, not on this receptor specifically: Type 1 diabetes patients showed a moderate but significant shortening of TCRB CDR3 length in all four CD4+ subsets. PCR may preferentially amplify shorter templates, but because patient and control samples were amplified and corrected together, any resulting skew would affect both groups equally. Patients with type 1 diabetes made fewer insertions and deleted more nucleotides at VDJ recombination sites, implying thymic rearrangement abnormalities. Because cDNA was sequenced instead of genomic DNA, activated cells with high expression could be over-represented, although the groups did not differ in activation or CD3 levels. Naive, central memory and regulatory TCRB repertoires appeared to be more similar among patients than among healthy donors. Only small numbers of individuals were included in the HLA sub-analyses, which left unresolved whether HLA type had any influence on TCRB rearrangement.

The entire amount of isolated RNA was reverse transcribed using the High Capacity cDNA Reverse Transcription Kit, so the sequenced TCRB transcripts were expressed ones. Naive, central memory and regulatory T cell samples underwent deep immunoSEQ sequencing, averaging around 3.7 million total reads per sample. After sorted cells were lysed in RLT buffer, RNA was extracted with DNase-treated RNeasy Micro or Mini kits, with the choice depending on cell number. To prevent cross-contamination, every cell subset was processed on its own, while patient and healthy donor samples were processed together. Using the immunoSEQ multiplex PCR, TCRB sequences were amplified from cDNA into 87-bp fragments spanning the CDR3 region. The amplicons were sequenced using the Illumina HiSeq platform. Regarding the original processing steps: Synthetic template baselines were used to correct PCR bias computationally, reads within Hamming distance 2 were collapsed, and singletons that could not be merged were discarded. Reads were aligned against IMGT so that V, D and J genes, CDR3 length and insertions or deletions at six rearrangement sites could be assigned. Clonotype counts were normalized to sorted cell number within each subset before computing true diversity and Gini coefficients with the tcR R package. The overlap coefficient, calculated on TCRB nucleotide sequences, was used to quantify repertoire sharing. Out-of-frame TCRB sequences from naive cells were analyzed as a proxy for the pre-selection repertoire. Drawn from immuneACCESS, this table holds only the in-frame rearrangements with V and J called that TCRdb kept. Clones are partly lost; checked studies trace under half to an unresolved V gene and leave the rest unexplained. V and J calls and clone size are those listed in that table; D and trimming were worked out from the DNA. The sample data list around 500,000 clones, and about an eighth of these were observed just once. 0.046% of the sample goes to the ten largest clones.

A single peripheral blood draw of approximately 0.11 L on average was collected from each donor into heparinised tubes. A BD FACSAria II was used to sort naive, central memory, regulatory and stem cell-like memory CD4+ T cells with a panel that included CD45RO, CCR7, CD25, CD127, CD95 and CD27. All sorted populations exceeded 98% purity. PBMCs were isolated right away by Lymphoprep density gradient centrifugation and were stained directly, without culture. To minimize batch effects, samples were stained and sorted in pairs, one healthy donor with one patient per experiment. This clone was seen only a few times. Its antigen is still unknown. At one boundary the junction diverges from the germline segment, which might be a read error. The CDR3 sequence holds 13 residues, the cysteine and phenylalanine included. Of the read, only the CDR3 DNA is kept; its 39 bases are in frame from base 1. The germline V gene sets CDR1 to MGHDK and CDR2 to SYGVNS.

Recombination linked TRBV25-1 to TRBJ1-1; the D gene remains uncertain. The sample comprised naive CD4+ T cells from blood. Per the publication, the cell subset or site label means: true naive CD4+ T cells. The receptor was isolated from a woman younger than 35 in good health. At the DNA level, the sequence is TGTGCCAGCAGTCCAGGATTGAAAACTGAAGCTTTCTTT. Its translation is CASSPGLKTEAFF.